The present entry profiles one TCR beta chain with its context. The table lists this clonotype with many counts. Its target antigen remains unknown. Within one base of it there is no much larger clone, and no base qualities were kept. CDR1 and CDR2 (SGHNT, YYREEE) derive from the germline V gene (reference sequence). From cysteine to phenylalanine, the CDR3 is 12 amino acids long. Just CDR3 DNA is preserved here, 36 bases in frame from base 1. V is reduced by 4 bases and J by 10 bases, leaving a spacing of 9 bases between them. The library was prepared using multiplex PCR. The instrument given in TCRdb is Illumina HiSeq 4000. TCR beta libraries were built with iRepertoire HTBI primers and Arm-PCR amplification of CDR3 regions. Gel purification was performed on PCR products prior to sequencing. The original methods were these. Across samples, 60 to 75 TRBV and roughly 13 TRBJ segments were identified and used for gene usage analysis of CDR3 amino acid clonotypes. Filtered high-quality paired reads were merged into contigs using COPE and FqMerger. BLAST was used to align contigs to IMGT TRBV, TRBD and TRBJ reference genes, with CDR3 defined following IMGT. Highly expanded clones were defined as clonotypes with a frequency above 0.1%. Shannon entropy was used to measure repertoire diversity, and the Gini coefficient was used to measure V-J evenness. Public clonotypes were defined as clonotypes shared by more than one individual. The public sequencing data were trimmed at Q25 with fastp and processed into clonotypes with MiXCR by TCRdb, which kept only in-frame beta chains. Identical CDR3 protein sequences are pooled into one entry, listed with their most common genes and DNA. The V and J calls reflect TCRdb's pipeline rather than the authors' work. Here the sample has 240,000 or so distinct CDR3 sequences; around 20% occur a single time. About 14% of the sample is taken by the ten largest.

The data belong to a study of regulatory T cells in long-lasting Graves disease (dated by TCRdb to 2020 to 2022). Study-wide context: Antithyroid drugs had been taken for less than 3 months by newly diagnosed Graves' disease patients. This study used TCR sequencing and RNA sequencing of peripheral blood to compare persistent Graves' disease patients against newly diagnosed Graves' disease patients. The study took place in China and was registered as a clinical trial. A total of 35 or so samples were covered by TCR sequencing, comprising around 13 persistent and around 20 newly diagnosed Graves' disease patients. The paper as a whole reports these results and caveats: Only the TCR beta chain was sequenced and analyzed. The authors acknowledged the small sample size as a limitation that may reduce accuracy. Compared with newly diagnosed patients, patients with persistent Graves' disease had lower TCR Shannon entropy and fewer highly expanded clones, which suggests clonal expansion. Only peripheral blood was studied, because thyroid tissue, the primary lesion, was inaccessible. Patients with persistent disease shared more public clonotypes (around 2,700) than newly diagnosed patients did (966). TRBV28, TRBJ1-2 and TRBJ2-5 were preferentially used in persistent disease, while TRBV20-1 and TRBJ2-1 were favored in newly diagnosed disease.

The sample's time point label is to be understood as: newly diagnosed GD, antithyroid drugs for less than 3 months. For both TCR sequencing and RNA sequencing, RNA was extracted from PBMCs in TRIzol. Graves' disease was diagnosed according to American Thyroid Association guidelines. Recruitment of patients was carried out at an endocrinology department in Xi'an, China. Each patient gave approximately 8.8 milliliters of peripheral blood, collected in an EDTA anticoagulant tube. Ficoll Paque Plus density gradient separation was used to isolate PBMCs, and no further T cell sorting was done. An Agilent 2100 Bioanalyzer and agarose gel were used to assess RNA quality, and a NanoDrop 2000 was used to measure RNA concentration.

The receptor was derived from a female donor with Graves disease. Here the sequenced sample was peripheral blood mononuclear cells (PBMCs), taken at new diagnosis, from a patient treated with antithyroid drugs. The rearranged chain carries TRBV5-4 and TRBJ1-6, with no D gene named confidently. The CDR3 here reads CASSGAKSPLHF. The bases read TGTGCCAGCAGCGGAGCAAAATCACCCCTCCACTTT.